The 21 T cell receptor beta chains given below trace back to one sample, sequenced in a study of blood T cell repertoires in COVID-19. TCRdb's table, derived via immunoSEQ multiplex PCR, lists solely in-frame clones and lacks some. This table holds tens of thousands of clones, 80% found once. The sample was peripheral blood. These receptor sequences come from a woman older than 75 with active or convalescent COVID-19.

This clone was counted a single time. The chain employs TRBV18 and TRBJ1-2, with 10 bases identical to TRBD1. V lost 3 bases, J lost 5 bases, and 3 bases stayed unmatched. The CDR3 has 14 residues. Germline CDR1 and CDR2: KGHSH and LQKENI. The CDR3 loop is CASSPGTGVYGYTF. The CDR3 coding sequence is TGTGCCAGCTCACCTGGGACAGGGGTTTATGGCTACACCTTC.

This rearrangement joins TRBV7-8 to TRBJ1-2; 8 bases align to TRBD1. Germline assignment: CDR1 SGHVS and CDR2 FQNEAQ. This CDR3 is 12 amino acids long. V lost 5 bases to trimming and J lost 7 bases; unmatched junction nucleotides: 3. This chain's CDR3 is CASSPDRVGYTF. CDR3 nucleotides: TGTGCCAGCAGCCCGGACAGGGTTGGCTACACCTTC.

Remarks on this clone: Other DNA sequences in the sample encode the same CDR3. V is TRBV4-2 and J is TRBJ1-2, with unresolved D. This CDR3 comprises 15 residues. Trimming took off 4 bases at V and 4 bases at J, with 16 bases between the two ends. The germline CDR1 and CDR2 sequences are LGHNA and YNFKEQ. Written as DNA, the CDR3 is TGTGCCAGCAGCCCAGGTCGGTGGGCAGCCTATGGCTACACCTTC. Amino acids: CASSPGRWAAYGYTF.

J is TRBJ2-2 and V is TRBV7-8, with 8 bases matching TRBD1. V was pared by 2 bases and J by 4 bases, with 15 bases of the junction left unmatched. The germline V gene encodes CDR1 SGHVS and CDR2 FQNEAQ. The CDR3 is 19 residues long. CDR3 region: CASSLYGRGRSWGTGELFF. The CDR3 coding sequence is TGTGCCAGCAGCTTATACGGCAGGGGGCGTTCCTGGGGCACCGGGGAGCTGTTTTTT.

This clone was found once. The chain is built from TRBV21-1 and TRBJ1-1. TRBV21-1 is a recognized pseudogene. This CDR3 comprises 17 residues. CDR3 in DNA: TGTGCCAGCAGCAAAGCGCTCAAGGGGGGGCTTGACACTGAAGCTTTCTTT. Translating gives CASSKALKGGLDTEAFF.

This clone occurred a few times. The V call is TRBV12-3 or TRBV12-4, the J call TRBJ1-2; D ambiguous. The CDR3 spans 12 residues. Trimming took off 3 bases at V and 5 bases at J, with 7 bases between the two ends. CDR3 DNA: TGTGCCAGCAGTTTTGGGAGATATGGCTACACCTTC. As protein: CASSFGRYGYTF.

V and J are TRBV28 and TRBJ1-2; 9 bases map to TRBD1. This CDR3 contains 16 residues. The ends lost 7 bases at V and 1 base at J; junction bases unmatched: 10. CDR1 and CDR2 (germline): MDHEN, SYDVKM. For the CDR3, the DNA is TGTGCCAGCATTCGCCCGGGACAGGGTAGTAACTATGGCTACACCTTC. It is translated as CASIRPGQGSNYGYTF.

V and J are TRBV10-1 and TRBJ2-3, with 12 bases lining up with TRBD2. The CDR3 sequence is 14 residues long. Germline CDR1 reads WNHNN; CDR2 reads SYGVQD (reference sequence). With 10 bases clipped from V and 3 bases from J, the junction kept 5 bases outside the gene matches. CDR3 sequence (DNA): TGCGCCACCTATACTAGCGGGGGGACAGATACGCAGTATTTT. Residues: CATYTSGGTDTQYF.

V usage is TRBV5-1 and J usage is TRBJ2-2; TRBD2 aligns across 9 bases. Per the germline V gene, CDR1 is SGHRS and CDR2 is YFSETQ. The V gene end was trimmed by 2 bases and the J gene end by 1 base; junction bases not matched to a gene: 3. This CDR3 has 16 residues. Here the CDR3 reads CASSFSTSGNTGELFF. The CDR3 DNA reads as TGCGCCAGCAGCTTTTCGACTAGCGGGAACACCGGGGAGCTGTTTTTT.

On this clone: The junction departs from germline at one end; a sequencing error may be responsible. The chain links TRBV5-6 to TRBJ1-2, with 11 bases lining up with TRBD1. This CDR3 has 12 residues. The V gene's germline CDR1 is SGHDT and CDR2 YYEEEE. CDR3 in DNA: TGTGCCAGCAGCTTGAGTGCGGGACAGGGGGAATTC. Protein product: CASSLSAGQGEF.

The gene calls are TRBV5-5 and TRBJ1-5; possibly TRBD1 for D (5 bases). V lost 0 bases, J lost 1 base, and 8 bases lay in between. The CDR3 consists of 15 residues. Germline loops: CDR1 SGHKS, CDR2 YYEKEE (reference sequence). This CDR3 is CASSLGAGSNQPQHF. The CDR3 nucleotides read TGTGCCAGCAGCTTGGGAGCAGGGAGCAATCAGCCCCAGCATTTT. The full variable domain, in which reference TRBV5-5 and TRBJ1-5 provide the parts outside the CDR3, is DAGVTQSPTHLIKTRGQQVTLRCSPISGHKSVSWYQQVLGQGPQFIFQYYEKEERGRGNFPDRFSARQFPNYSSELNVNALLLGDSALYLCASSLGAGSNQPQHFGDGTRLSIL.

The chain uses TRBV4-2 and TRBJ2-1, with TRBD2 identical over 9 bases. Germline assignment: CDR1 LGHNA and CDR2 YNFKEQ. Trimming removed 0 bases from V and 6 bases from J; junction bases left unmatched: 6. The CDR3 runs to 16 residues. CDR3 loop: CASSQEVGRGGNEQFF. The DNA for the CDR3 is TGTGCCAGCAGCCAAGAAGTAGGGCGGGGGGGCAATGAGCAGTTCTTC.

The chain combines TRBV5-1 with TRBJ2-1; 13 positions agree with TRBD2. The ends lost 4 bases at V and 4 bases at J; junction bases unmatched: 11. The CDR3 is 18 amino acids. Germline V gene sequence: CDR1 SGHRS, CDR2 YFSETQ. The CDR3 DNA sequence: TGCGCCAGCAGCCAACGGACTAGCGGGGGCCCGAAATACAATGAGCAGTTCTTC. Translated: CASSQRTSGGPKYNEQFF.

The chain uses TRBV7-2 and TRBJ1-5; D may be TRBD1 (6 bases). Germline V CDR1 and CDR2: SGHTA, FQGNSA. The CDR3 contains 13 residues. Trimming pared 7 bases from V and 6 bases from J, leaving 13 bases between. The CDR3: CASTTGLSQPQHF. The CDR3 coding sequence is TGTGCCAGCACAACAGGGTTAAGTCAGCCCCAGCATTTT.

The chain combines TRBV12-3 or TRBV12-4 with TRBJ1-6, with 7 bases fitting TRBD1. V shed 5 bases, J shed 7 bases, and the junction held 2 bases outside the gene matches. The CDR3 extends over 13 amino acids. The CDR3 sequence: CASSLTGNSPLHF. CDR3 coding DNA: TGTGCCAGCAGTCTGACAGGGAATTCACCCCTCCACTTT.

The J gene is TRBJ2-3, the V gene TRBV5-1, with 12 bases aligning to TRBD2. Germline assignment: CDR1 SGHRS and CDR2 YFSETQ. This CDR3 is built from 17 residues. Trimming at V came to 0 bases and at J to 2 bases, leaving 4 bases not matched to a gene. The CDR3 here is CASSLELAGGNTDTQYF. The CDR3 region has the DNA TGCGCCAGCAGCTTGGAACTAGCGGGAGGAAACACAGATACGCAGTATTTT. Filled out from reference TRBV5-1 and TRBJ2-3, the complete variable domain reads KAGVTQTPRYLIKTRGQQVTLSCSPISGHRSVSWYQQTPGQGLQFLFEYFSETQRNKGNFPGRFSGRQFSNSRSEMNVSTLELGDSALYLCASSLELAGGNTDTQYFGPGTRLTVL.

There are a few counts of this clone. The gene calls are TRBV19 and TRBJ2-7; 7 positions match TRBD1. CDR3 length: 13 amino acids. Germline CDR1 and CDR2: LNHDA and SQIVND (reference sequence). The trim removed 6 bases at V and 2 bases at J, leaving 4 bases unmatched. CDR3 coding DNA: TGTGCCAGTAGCACGGGACAGACCTACGAGCAGTACTTC. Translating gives CASSTGQTYEQYF.

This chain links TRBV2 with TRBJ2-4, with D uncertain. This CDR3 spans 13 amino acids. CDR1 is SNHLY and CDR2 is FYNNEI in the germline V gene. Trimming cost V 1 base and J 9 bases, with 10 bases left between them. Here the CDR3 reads CASSEGGLGIQYF. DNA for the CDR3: TGTGCCAGCAGTGAAGGAGGATTAGGCATTCAGTACTTC.

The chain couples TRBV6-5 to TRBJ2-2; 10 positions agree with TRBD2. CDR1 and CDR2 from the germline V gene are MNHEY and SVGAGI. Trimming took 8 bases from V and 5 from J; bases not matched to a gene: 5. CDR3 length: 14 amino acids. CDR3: CASGAGGHTGELFF. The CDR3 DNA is TGTGCCAGCGGAGCGGGAGGGCATACCGGGGAGCTGTTTTTT.

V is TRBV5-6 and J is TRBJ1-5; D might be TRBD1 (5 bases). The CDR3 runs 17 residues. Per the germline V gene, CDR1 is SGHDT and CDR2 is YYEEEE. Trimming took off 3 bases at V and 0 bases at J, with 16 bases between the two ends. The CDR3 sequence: CASSSRQISYSNQPQHF. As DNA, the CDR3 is TGTGCCAGCAGCTCAAGACAGATATCATATAGCAATCAGCCCCAGCATTTT.

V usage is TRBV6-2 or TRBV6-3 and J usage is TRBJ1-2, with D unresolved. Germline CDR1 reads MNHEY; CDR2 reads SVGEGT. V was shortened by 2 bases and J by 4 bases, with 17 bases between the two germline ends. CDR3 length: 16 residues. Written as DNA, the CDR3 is TGTGCCAGCAGTTACGGAGGCCCCTCTATCGGCTATGGCTACACCTTC. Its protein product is CASSYGGPSIGYGYTF.